Described below is a single TCR beta chain sequence and its context. Its antigen is not known. This record comes from a study of PD-1 blockade in classical Hodgkin lymphoma. Study background: Patients got intravenous nivolumab 3 mg/kg every 2 weeks. Overall study results and limits: CD4+ but not CD8+ TCR diversity rose significantly by C4D1. The causes of the repertoire differences, possibly disease activity or prior therapy, remain undefined. Newly diagnosed patients reportedly had lower baseline TCR diversity than healthy donors.

V was cut by 3 bases and J by 1 base, with 15 bases left in between. Germline loops: CDR1 SGDLS, CDR2 YYNGEE. This CDR3 is 16 amino acids long. Time point noted: cycle 4 day 1 (C4D1), after less than 7 weeks of nivolumab. Each patient relapsed following autologous stem cell transplantation, and prior brentuximab vedotin exposure differed. Generated by immunoSEQ multiplex PCR, the TCRdb table keeps only in-frame clones and is missing some. The sample consists of fewer than 95,000 clones, 65% to 85% of them appearing once. Specimen: peripheral blood mononuclear cells (PBMCs), collected before the fourth cycle of nivolumab. This sequence joins TRBV9 and TRBJ2-3, with D perhaps matching TRBD2 (5 bases). This sequence was found in a human donor with classical Hodgkin lymphoma. The CDR3 reads CASSAPRRAGTDTQYF. The DNA for the CDR3 is TGTGCCAGCAGCGCACCCCGTCGAGCGGGCACAGATACGCAGTATTTT.